This T cell receptor (beta chain) came from a study of shared clonotypes between healthy human individuals. Libraries were prepared by immunoSEQ multiplex PCR; TCRdb keeps only in-frame clonotypes and omits some of them. The sample lists 1.5 million to 1.9 million clones, 98% seen once, with less than 0.55% in the top ten. The length of the CDR3 is 17 residues. Germline lookup yields CDR1 MNHEY and CDR2 SMNVEV (reference sequence). The V end was cut by 3 bases, the J end by 2 bases, with 14 bases between. The chain employs TRBV27 and TRBJ2-6; possibly TRBD1 for D (5 bases). This clonotype was obtained from a man aged 25 to 40 in good health. The specimen was naive CD4+ T cells sorted from blood. Subset given: CD45RA+ positively selected. Here the CDR3 DNA reads TGTGCCAGCAGTTTTGAGGCTGCAGGGACTGGGGCCAACGTCCTGACTTTC. This translates into CASSFEAAGTGANVLTF.